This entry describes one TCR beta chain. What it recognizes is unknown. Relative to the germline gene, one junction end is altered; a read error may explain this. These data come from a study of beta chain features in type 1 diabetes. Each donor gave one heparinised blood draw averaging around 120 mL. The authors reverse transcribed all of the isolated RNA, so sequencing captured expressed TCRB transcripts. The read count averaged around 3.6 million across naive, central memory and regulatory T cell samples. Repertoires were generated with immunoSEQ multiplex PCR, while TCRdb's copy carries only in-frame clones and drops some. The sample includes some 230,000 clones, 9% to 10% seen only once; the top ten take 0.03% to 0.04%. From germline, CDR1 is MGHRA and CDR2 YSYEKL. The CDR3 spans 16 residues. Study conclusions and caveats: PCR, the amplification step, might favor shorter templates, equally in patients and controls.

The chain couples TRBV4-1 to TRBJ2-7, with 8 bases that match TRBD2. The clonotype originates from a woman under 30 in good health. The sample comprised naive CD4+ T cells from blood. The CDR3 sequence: CASSRQAGGSSYEQYF. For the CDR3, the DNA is TGTGCCAGCAGCCGCCAGGCGGGGGGAAGCTCCTACGAGCAGTACTTC.